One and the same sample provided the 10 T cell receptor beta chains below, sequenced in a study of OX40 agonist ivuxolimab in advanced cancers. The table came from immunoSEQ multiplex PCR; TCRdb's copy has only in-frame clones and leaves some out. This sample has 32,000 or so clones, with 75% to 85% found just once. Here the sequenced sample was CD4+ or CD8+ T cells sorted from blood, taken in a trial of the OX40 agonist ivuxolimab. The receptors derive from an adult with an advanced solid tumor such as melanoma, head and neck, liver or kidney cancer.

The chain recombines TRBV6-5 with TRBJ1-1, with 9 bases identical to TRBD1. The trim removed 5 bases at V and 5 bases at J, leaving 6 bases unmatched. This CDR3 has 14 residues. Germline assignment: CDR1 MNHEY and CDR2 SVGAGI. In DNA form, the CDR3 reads TGTGCCAGCAGTCCGACAGGGACAGGGACTGAAGCTTTCTTT. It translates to CASSPTGTGTEAFF.

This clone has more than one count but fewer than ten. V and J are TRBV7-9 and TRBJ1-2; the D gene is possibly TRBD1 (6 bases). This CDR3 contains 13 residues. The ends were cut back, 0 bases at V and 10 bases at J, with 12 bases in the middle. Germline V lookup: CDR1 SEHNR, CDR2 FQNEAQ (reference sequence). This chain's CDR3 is CASSLAPTGFYTF. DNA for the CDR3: TGTGCCAGCAGCTTAGCACCGACAGGCTTCTACACCTTC.

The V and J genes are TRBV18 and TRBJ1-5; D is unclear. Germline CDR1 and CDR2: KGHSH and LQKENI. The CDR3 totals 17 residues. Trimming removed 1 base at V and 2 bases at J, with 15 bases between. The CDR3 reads CASSPLGPSLGNQPQHF. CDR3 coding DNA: TGTGCCAGCTCACCACTAGGTCCCTCACTAGGCAATCAGCCCCAGCATTTT.

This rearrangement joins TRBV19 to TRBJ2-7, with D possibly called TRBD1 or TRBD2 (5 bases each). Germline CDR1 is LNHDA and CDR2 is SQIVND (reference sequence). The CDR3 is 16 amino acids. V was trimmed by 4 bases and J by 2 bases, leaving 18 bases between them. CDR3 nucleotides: TGTGCCAGTAGTAACGGCCCGGGGACGACGACCTACGAGCAGTACTTC. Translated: CASSNGPGTTTYEQYF.

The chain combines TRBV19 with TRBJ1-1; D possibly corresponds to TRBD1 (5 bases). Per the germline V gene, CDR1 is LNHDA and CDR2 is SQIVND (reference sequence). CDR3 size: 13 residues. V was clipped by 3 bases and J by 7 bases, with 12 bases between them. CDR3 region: CASSMGLRDEAFF. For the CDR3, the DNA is TGTGCCAGTAGTATGGGGCTGAGGGATGAAGCTTTCTTT.

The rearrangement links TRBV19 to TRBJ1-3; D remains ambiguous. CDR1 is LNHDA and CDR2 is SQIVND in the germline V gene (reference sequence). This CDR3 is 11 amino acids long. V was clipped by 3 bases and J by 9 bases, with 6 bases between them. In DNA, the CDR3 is TGTGCCAGTAGTATCGGCACCACCATATATTTT. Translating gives CASSIGTTIYF.

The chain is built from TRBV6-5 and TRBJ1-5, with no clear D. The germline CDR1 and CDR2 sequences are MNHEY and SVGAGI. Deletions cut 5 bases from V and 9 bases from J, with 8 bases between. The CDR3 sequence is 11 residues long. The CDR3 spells CASSDDGPQHF. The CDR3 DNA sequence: TGTGCCAGCAGTGACGATGGGCCCCAGCATTTT.

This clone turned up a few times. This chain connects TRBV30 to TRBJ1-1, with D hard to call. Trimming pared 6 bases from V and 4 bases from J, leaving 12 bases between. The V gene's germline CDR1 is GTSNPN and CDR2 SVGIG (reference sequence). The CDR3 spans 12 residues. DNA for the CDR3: TGTGCCTGTACGGGATTTGGCACTGAAGCTTTCTTT. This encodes CACTGFGTEAFF.

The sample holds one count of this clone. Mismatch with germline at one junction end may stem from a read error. CDR3 nucleotides: TGTGCCCGCAGCTTAGAAGGGGCGGGGGGGCTATTTTACGAGCAGTACTTC. Protein sequence: CARSLEGAGGLFYEQYF. V is TRBV7-8 and J is TRBJ2-7; 9 bases fit TRBD2. The CDR3 covers 17 residues. From germline, CDR1 is SGHVS and CDR2 FQNEAQ.

In DNA form, the CDR3 reads TGTGCCAGCAGCTTCGGCCCTCAGGGATACAATGAGCAGTTCTTC. As protein: CASSFGPQGYNEQFF. V usage is TRBV7-2 and J usage is TRBJ2-1, with D possibly TRBD1 on 5 matching bases. V dropped 3 bases and J dropped 4 bases, with 13 bases sitting between them. The length of the CDR3 is 15 residues. Germline loops: CDR1 SGHTA, CDR2 FQGNSA.